These 14 T cell receptor beta chains were sequenced from one sample in a study of T cell repertoires in ileal Crohn's disease. Generated by immunoSEQ multiplex PCR, the TCRdb table keeps only in-frame clones and is missing some. The repertoire holds about 4,500 clones, around 75% seen once, with around 15% in the top ten. The material sequenced was ileal tissue. The receptors originated from an adult with Crohn's disease.

This chain joins TRBV30 and TRBJ1-1; possible D gene TRBD1, 6 bases. The germline V and J ends were trimmed by 6 bases and 3 bases, with 11 bases remaining between them. Germline V CDR1 and CDR2: GTSNPN, SVGIG (reference sequence). CDR3 length equals 12 residues. The CDR3 bases are TGTGCCTGTACAGGGCTAGACACTGAAGCTTTCTTT. Amino acid sequence: CACTGLDTEAFF.

J is TRBJ1-1 and V is TRBV30; TRBD1 matches 12 bases. Unmatched junction bases numbered 5, after V lost 8 bases and J lost 7 bases. The germline gives CDR1 GTSNPN, CDR2 SVGIG (reference sequence). This CDR3 is built from 12 residues. CDR3 amino acids: CARDRGQLEAFF. In DNA, the CDR3 is TGTGCCCGGGACAGGGGGCAACTTGAAGCTTTCTTT.

The chain uses TRBV5-6 and TRBJ1-4, with D perhaps matching TRBD1 (6 bases). The V and J ends lost 0 bases and 8 bases respectively, with 11 bases between them. The CDR3 extends over 14 amino acids. The V gene's germline CDR1 is SGHDT and CDR2 YYEEEE. The CDR3 DNA reads TGTGCCAGCAGCTTGGGGGGACAACTGGAAAAACTGTTTTTT. Translating it yields CASSLGGQLEKLFF.

In its sample, this clone was seen a few times. The chain's CDR3 is CASSQDLGLVSNTDTQYF. DNA for the CDR3: TGCGCCAGCAGCCAAGATTTGGGACTAGTATCGAACACAGATACGCAGTATTTT. The rearrangement links TRBV4-3 to TRBJ2-3; 8 nucleotides line up with TRBD2. The germline CDR1 and CDR2 sequences are LGHNA and YSLEER. Trimming took 0 bases from V and 2 from J; bases not matched to a gene: 10. The CDR3 is made up of 18 amino acids.

The genes are TRBV6-1 and TRBJ2-7; tentative D call: TRBD2 (5 bases). Germline values: CDR1 MNHNS, CDR2 SASEGT. V lost 10 bases to trimming and J lost 3 bases, with 16 bases between them. The CDR3 loop spans 13 amino acids. The CDR3 loop is CATSYEAGYEQYF. In nucleotides, the CDR3 is TGTGCCACTTCCTACGAGGCGGGCTACGAGCAGTACTTC.

DNA for the CDR3: TGTGCCAGCAGTTCCGCAGGGGGCACTGAAGCTTTCTTT. It translates to CASSSAGGTEAFF. This chain uses TRBV7-9 with TRBJ1-1; 7 nucleotides line up with TRBD1. CDR1 and CDR2 from the germline V gene are SEHNR and FQNEAQ (reference sequence). V lost 6 bases to trimming and J lost 4 bases; unmatched junction nucleotides: 5. This CDR3 region has 13 residues.

The chain is built from TRBV6-5 and TRBJ1-2; D remains unclear. This CDR3 has 16 amino acids. Trimming removed 3 bases from V and 0 bases from J, with 14 bases in between. Germline lookup yields CDR1 MNHEY and CDR2 SVGAGI. CDR3 sequence reads: CASSYNSGLANYGYTF. The CDR3 DNA reads TGTGCCAGCAGTTATAACAGTGGGTTAGCTAACTATGGCTACACCTTC.

The chain employs TRBV5-6 and TRBJ1-2, with 7 bases matching TRBD1. Per germline, CDR1 SGHDT and CDR2 YYEEEE. The CDR3 loop spans 14 amino acids. V lost 3 bases and J lost 4; bases outside the gene matches: 6. CDR3 DNA: TGTGCCAGCAGCTCTAGGGGGCGAGGCTATGGCTACACCTTC. This translates into CASSSRGRGYGYTF.

The chain couples TRBV7-6 to TRBJ2-2; tentative D call: TRBD1 (5 bases). Germline V gene data show CDR1 as SGHVS and CDR2 as FNYEAQ. The CDR3 is made up of 15 amino acids. CDR3 DNA sequence: TGTATGGGGCGACAGCCCGCCAGAAATATCGGGGAGCTGTTTTTT. Its protein is CMGRQPARNIGELFF.

This clone was counted between two and nine times. The chain joins TRBV6-5 to TRBJ2-7, with 7 bases matching TRBD2. Trimming removed 0 bases from V and 5 bases from J; junction bases left unmatched: 1. In germline, CDR1 is MNHEY, CDR2 SVGAGI. The CDR3 is made up of 13 amino acids. CDR3 coding DNA: TGTGCCAGCAGTTACTCACGGGGGGACGAGCAGTACTTC. This translates into CASSYSRGDEQYF.

The V gene is TRBV6-5, the J gene TRBJ1-2; 10 bases fit TRBD1. Per the germline V gene, CDR1 is MNHEY and CDR2 is SVGAGI. The CDR3 sequence is 15 residues long. V trimming: 6 bases; J trimming: 4 bases; junction bases outside the gene matches: 8. This CDR3 is CASRTPGQGTYGYTF. The DNA of the CDR3 is TGTGCCAGCAGGACCCCGGGACAGGGGACCTATGGCTACACCTTC.

The chain carries TRBV7-3 and TRBJ2-3; 8 bases are a match to TRBD2. Losses at the gene ends were 4 bases for V and 6 bases for J; bases not matched to a gene: 3. The CDR3 contains 13 residues. Germline V lookup: CDR1 SGHTA, CDR2 FQGTGA. The CDR3 nucleotides read TGTGCCAGCAGCTCGACGGGGGGGGATACGCAGTATTTT. This translates into CASSSTGGDTQYF. Based on the CDR3 plus reference TRBV7-3 and TRBJ2-3, the full variable domain is GAGVSQTPSNKVTEKGKYVELRCDPISGHTALYWYRQSLGQGPEFLIYFQGTGAADDSGLPNDRFFAVRPEGSVSTLKIQRTERGDSAVYLCASSSTGGDTQYFGPGTRLTVL.

As DNA, the CDR3 is TGTGCCAGTAGTATCCAGGGTTTAGGCACTGAAGCTTTCTTT. Residues: CASSIQGLGTEAFF. The chain uses TRBV19 and TRBJ1-1; tentative D call: TRBD1 (5 bases). Trimming removed 3 bases from V and 4 bases from J, with 12 bases in between. In germline, CDR1 is LNHDA, CDR2 SQIVND (reference sequence). This CDR3 contains 14 residues. Together with reference TRBV19 and TRBJ1-1, the CDR3 gives the full variable domain: DGGITQSPKYLFRKEGQNVTLSCEQNLNHDAMYWYRQDPGQGLRLIYYSQIVNDFQKGDIAEGYSVSREKKESFPLTVTSAQKNPTAFYLCASSIQGLGTEAFFGQGTRLTVV.

The chain joins TRBV19 to TRBJ2-7; TRBD1 might be the D (6 bases). The CDR3 runs 13 residues. In germline, CDR1 is LNHDA, CDR2 SQIVND (reference sequence). The V end was cut by 4 bases, the J end by 6 bases, with 13 bases between. CDR3 residues: CASSTDSWAEQYF. CDR3 DNA: TGTGCCAGTAGTACGGACAGCTGGGCCGAGCAGTACTTC.